This entry features one T cell receptor (beta chain) sequence. Repertoires were generated with immunoSEQ multiplex PCR, while TCRdb's copy carries only in-frame clones and drops some. The table has about 400,000 clones, less than 90% seen once. All enrollees were about 18 to 95 years old and from fewer than 25 US areas. Participants had their cohort set by participant-reported clinical history. Symptom resolution, clearance, or two negative PCRs marked donors in Cohort 3 as recovered. The data belong to a study of blood T cell repertoires in COVID-19. Germline V lookup: CDR1 SGHAT, CDR2 FQNNGV. This CDR3 has 14 amino acids. V lost 3 bases, J lost 3 bases, and 3 bases stayed unmatched.

This chain connects TRBV11-2 to TRBJ2-7; 9 bases align to TRBD1. What was sequenced was PBMCs or T cells enriched from blood (not recorded which). The source of this sequence is a woman aged 30 to 39 who had recovered from COVID-19. The CDR3 coding sequence is TGTGCCAGCAGCTTTCAGACAGGGGGCTACGAGCAGTACTTC. It yields the protein CASSFQTGGYEQYF.